Below are 30 T cell receptor beta chains sequenced from a single sample in a study of Graves' ophthalmopathy and Graves' hyperthyroidism (dated by TCRdb to 2016 to 2019). The data were produced on an Illumina HiSeq 2000. TCR beta CDR3 regions were amplified from RNA transcripts for repertoire sequencing. The first round of RT-PCR was done with HTBI primers and the Qiagen OneStep RT-PCR kit, and was followed by a second round of multiplex PCR, then size selection and purification. TCRdb itself trimmed the public reads at Q25 with fastp, ran MiXCR and retained productive beta chains. CDR3 protein sequences are deduplicated, and each keeps its most common genes and DNA. This sample has about 740,000 distinct CDR3 sequences in its table, and approximately 40% of those were observed once. The ten most abundant clones make up 44% of the sample. The material sequenced was peripheral blood. Source of these receptors: an adult man with Graves' ophthalmopathy.

The chain joins TRBV20-1 to TRBJ2-5; D possibly corresponds to TRBD2 (5 bases). The CDR3 runs to 10 residues. Germline loops: CDR1 DFQATT, CDR2 SNEGSKA (reference sequence). V was trimmed by 3 bases and J by 10 bases, leaving 9 bases between them. The chain's CDR3 is CSARDGDQYF. The CDR3 region has the DNA TGCAGTGCTAGGGACGGGGACCAGTACTTC.

The chain employs TRBV10-3 and TRBJ1-3; the match to TRBD1 covers 9 bases. The CDR3 totals 14 residues. After removal of 7 bases from V and 8 bases from J, the junction contained 9 bases not matched to a gene. Germline V gene lookup returns CDR1 ENHRY and CDR2 SYGVKD. This CDR3 reads CAIKLQGAGYTIYF. Here the CDR3 DNA reads TGTGCCATCAAATTACAGGGGGCAGGATACACCATATATTTT.

Regarding this clonotype: The DNA is omitted, as the CDR3 cannot be located on it reliably, and the CDR3 follows TCRdb's listing. This chain uses TRBV7-9 with TRBJ1-4; TRBD1, as called in the table, went unchecked against the DNA. Counting both end residues, the CDR3 totals 13 amino acids. CDR1 SEHNR and CDR2 FQNEAQ come from the germline V gene (reference sequence). The CDR3 reads CASSFGPGEKLFF.

V gene TRBV2 combines with J gene TRBJ2-5, with 11 bases that match TRBD1. The CDR3 totals 16 residues. Germline assignment: CDR1 SNHLY and CDR2 FYNNEI. The junction had 11 bases not matched to a gene; V was cut back by 5 bases and J by 6 bases. The CDR3 loop is CASSYPPGQGEKTQYF. The CDR3 DNA reads as TGTGCCAGCAGTTACCCACCGGGACAGGGGGAGAAGACCCAGTACTTC.

Note on this clonotype: At one of its ends the junction is not consistent with the germline gene, which may arise from a read error. The V gene is TRBV10-3, the J gene TRBJ2-5; 7 bases map to TRBD1. This CDR3 has 15 amino acids. Germline loops: CDR1 ENHRY, CDR2 SYGVKD. CDR3 DNA: TGTGCCAGCAGTTACTCAGGGACAGTAGAAGAGACCCAGTACTTC. Its translation: CASSYSGTVEETQYF.

Of note for this clonotype: Germline is not matched at one junction end, which may reflect a read error. The chain is built from TRBV12-3 or TRBV12-4 and TRBJ1-1, with D unresolved. CDR3 length: 13 residues. The CDR3 region is CTSSFDNGAEAFF. CDR3 bases: TGTACCAGCAGTTTCGACAATGGAGCTGAAGCTTTCTTT.

This clonotype has a count of ten or more. This chain links TRBV5-4 with TRBJ1-1; maybe TRBD1 (6 bases). The V gene's germline CDR1 is SGHNT and CDR2 YYREEE (reference sequence). The V end lost 6 bases, the J end lost 4 bases, and 19 bases lay between the germline ends. The CDR3 covers 15 residues. The CDR3 reads CASKVATGLGTEAFF. In DNA form, the CDR3 reads TGTGCCAGCAAAGTCGCGACAGGCCTGGGCACTGAAGCTTTCTTT.

The rearrangement uses TRBV9 and TRBJ2-7; D is possibly TRBD2 (7 bases). Germline CDR1 is SGDLS and CDR2 is YYNGEE. CDR3 size: 15 residues. The V end was cut by 1 base, the J end by 4 bases, with 15 bases between. The CDR3 bases are TGTGCCAGCAGCGTATCCCCGGGGAGGGGGTACGAGCAGTACTTC. Protein sequence: CASSVSPGRGYEQYF.

For this clonotype: The CDR3 carries no conserved terminal phenylalanine or tryptophan, so it likely arises from a read error. The chain recombines TRBV7-9 with TRBJ1-2; D is unclear. The CDR3 is 14 amino acids. V dropped 3 bases and J dropped 0 bases, with 8 bases sitting between them. Germline V lookup: CDR1 SEHNR, CDR2 FQNEAQ (reference sequence). CDR3 DNA: TGTGCCAGCAGCTTGGTGCCGGCTAACTATGGCTACACCCTC. Translating gives CASSLVPANYGYTL.

This clonotype came up many times. CDR3 protein: CASSPPGLFYEQYF. The CDR3 DNA reads as TGTGCCAGCAGCCCTCCGGGACTCTTCTACGAGCAGTACTTC. The chain couples TRBV7-2 to TRBJ2-7, with a tentative D call TRBD2 (6 bases). V shed 5 bases and J shed 3 bases, with 14 bases lying between them. Germline CDR1 SGHTA, CDR2 FQGNSA. This CDR3 comprises 14 residues.

This clonotype has a handful of counts. The chain is built from TRBV2 and TRBJ1-1; maybe TRBD1 (5 bases). The CDR3 spans 14 residues. From germline, CDR1 is SNHLY and CDR2 FYNNEI. Trimming left V 6 bases short and J 7 bases short, with 18 bases between. CDR3 DNA sequence: TGTGCCAGCAGCCTGCTCGGGGCGGAGGTTGAAGCTTTCTTT. Translation gives CASSLLGAEVEAFF.

The V gene is TRBV20-1, the J gene TRBJ2-2, with TRBD2 matching over 7 bases. Germline values: CDR1 DFQATT, CDR2 SNEGSKA (reference sequence). This CDR3 comprises 15 residues. Trimming at V came to 3 bases and at J to 0 bases, leaving 4 bases not matched to a gene. CDR3 in DNA: TGCAGTGCTAGCCGAGGGAGGGCGAACACCGGGGAGCTGTTTTTT. Translation: CSASRGRANTGELFF.

The chain links TRBV15 to TRBJ1-2, with 7 positions matching TRBD1. Germline CDR1 is LNHNV and CDR2 is YYDKDF (reference sequence). V shed 5 bases, J shed 0 bases, and the junction held 6 bases outside the gene matches. The CDR3 extends over 15 amino acids. This CDR3 is CATSGTARPNYGYTF. The CDR3 DNA reads TGTGCCACCAGCGGGACAGCTAGACCTAACTATGGCTACACCTTC.

Concerning this clonotype itself: Just one base apart from a much larger clone, this may be a read error. The chain combines TRBV2 with TRBJ2-7; 7 positions agree with TRBD1. Germline V gene sequence: CDR1 SNHLY, CDR2 FYNNEI. This CDR3 comprises 13 residues. The CDR3 spells CASRVTGAGERYF. CDR3 bases: TGTGCCAGCAGGGTTACAGGGGCAGGGGAGCGGTACTTC.

This clonotype was counted at least ten times. CDR3 loop: CASSWGAESTEAFF. In nucleotides, the CDR3 is TGTGCCAGCTCCTGGGGGGCAGAAAGCACTGAAGCTTTCTTT. The V and J genes are TRBV7-8 and TRBJ1-1; D possibly corresponds to TRBD1 (6 bases). The length of the CDR3 is 14 residues. Trimming removed 8 bases from V and 4 bases from J, with 17 bases in between. Germline CDR1 and CDR2: SGHVS and FQNEAQ.

In its sample, this clonotype was seen many times. The chain couples TRBV20-1 to TRBJ2-7; D possibly corresponds to TRBD1 (6 bases). Germline V gene data show CDR1 as DFQATT and CDR2 as SNEGSKA (reference sequence). The CDR3 runs to 14 residues. V dropped 5 bases and J dropped 3 bases, with 17 bases sitting between them. CDR3 protein: CSASHTQGIYEQYF. The CDR3 nucleotides are TGCAGTGCTTCCCATACCCAGGGGATCTACGAGCAGTACTTC.

The CDR3 sequence: CASSLWGEGGTEAFF. In DNA form, the CDR3 reads TGTGCCAGCAGTTTATGGGGGGAGGGGGGGACTGAAGCTTTCTTT. The chain joins TRBV12-3 or TRBV12-4 to TRBJ1-1; a weak D match, TRBD1 (6 bases). The CDR3 is 15 amino acids. Trimming removed 2 bases from V and 5 bases from J, with 15 bases in between.

The chain has TRBV4-2 and TRBJ1-1; no firm D call. V shed 0 bases and J shed 0 bases, with 8 bases lying between them. The CDR3 sequence is 15 residues long. The germline V gene encodes CDR1 LGHNA and CDR2 YNFKEQ. This CDR3 reads CASSQDQKMNTEAFF. CDR3 in DNA: TGTGCCAGCAGCCAAGATCAGAAAATGAACACTGAAGCTTTCTTT.

This clonotype was recorded a few times. The chain employs TRBV10-3 and TRBJ2-5, with D possibly matching TRBD2 (5 bases). Germline loops: CDR1 ENHRY, CDR2 SYGVKD. CDR3 size: 15 residues. V was clipped by 0 bases and J by 4 bases, with 12 bases between them. This CDR3 reads CAISESNIGGETQYF. CDR3 in DNA: TGTGCCATCAGTGAGTCGAACATCGGAGGAGAGACCCAGTACTTC.

The chain uses TRBV20-1 and TRBJ2-7; 7 positions agree with TRBD1. Germline CDR1 DFQATT, CDR2 SNEGSKA (reference sequence). The CDR3 consists of 13 residues. The V gene end was trimmed by 5 bases and the J gene end by 3 bases; junction bases not matched to a gene: 7. CDR3 loop: CSARRDSNYEQYF. The CDR3 DNA is TGCAGTGCTCGAAGGGACAGCAACTACGAGCAGTACTTC.

About this clonotype: At one end, the junction sequence differs from germline, possibly due to a read error. V and J are TRBV20-1 and TRBJ2-7; possible D gene TRBD2, 5 bases. Germline values: CDR1 DFQATT, CDR2 SNEGSKA (reference sequence). CDR3 size: 11 residues. CDR3 sequence (DNA): TGCAGTGCCGGGGTAAGCTACGAGCAGCACTTC. Its translation is CSAGVSYEQHF.

This chain links TRBV20-1 with TRBJ2-7; D ambiguous. Germline CDR1 DFQATT, CDR2 SNEGSKA (reference sequence). The CDR3 spans 12 residues. The ends were cut back, 4 bases at V and 3 bases at J, with 10 bases in the middle. The CDR3, as DNA: TGCAGTGCTACCGTCTACAGCTACGAGCAGTACTTC. This codes for CSATVYSYEQYF.

This clonotype was observed a handful of times. The V gene is TRBV7-9, the J gene TRBJ2-7; TRBD1 agrees at 8 bases. Germline lookup yields CDR1 SEHNR and CDR2 FQNEAQ (reference sequence). The CDR3 extends over 15 amino acids. V lost 5 bases, J lost 6 bases, and 12 bases stayed unmatched. CDR3 amino acids: CASSRPQGAFSEQYF. The DNA of the CDR3 is TGTGCCAGCAGCCGTCCGCAGGGGGCGTTTTCCGAGCAGTACTTC.

This CDR3 is CAISESRRGGTGAGELFF. The CDR3 nucleotides read TGTGCCATCAGTGAGAGCCGACGGGGGGGCACGGGCGCCGGGGAGCTGTTTTTT. The chain uses TRBV10-3 and TRBJ2-2; 8 nucleotides line up with TRBD2. Trimming removed 2 bases from V and 6 bases from J; junction bases left unmatched: 14. The germline gives CDR1 ENHRY, CDR2 SYGVKD. The CDR3 contains 18 residues.

The V and J genes are TRBV10-3 and TRBJ2-5, with 11 bases fitting TRBD2. V dropped 5 bases and J dropped 5; count of bases not matched to a gene: 10. This CDR3 contains 16 residues. Looked up from germline, CDR1 is ENHRY and CDR2 is SYGVKD. CDR3 amino acids: CAISLPLAGGGETQYF. In DNA, the CDR3 is TGTGCCATCAGTTTACCTCTAGCGGGAGGAGGGGAGACCCAGTACTTC.

This clonotype was picked up many times. V is TRBV29-1 and J is TRBJ2-5, with TRBD2 matching 12 bases. Germline values: CDR1 SQVTM, CDR2 ANQGSEA. CDR3 length: 15 residues. V lost 7 bases, J lost 2 bases, and 8 bases stayed unmatched. CDR3 in amino acids: CSASTSGSWQETQYF. The CDR3 nucleotides read TGCAGCGCTTCGACTAGCGGGAGTTGGCAAGAGACCCAGTACTTC.

The chain has TRBV14 and TRBJ1-6; 7 bases align to TRBD1. The germline gives CDR1 SGHDN, CDR2 FVKESK. The junction had 9 bases not matched to a gene; V was cut back by 0 bases and J by 7 bases. This CDR3 is built from 17 residues. The CDR3 DNA follows: TGTGCCAGCAGCCAAGATGAAGAGGGGGCGATGAATTCACCCCTCCACTTT. This encodes CASSQDEEGAMNSPLHF.

V usage is TRBV29-1 and J usage is TRBJ1-4, with a tentative D call TRBD1 (5 bases). V shed 3 bases and J shed 7 bases, with 12 bases lying between them. Germline values: CDR1 SQVTM, CDR2 ANQGSEA. The CDR3 covers 13 residues. The CDR3 DNA follows: TGCAGCGTTGATGCAGGGATCACTGAAAAACTGTTTTTT. Residues: CSVDAGITEKLFF.

The rearrangement links TRBV7-9 to TRBJ2-5; tentative D call: TRBD2 (5 bases). Germline V gene sequence: CDR1 SEHNR, CDR2 FQNEAQ (reference sequence). The CDR3 has 16 residues. The V end lost 4 bases, the J end lost 5 bases, and 20 bases lay between the germline ends. CDR3 in amino acids: CASSSSDPLAGETQYF. CDR3 bases: TGTGCCAGCAGCTCCAGTGACCCCTTGGCGGGCGAGACCCAGTACTTC. The full variable domain, completed using reference TRBV7-9 and TRBJ2-5, is DTGVSQNPRHKITKRGQNVTFRCDPISEHNRLYWYRQTLGQGPEFLTYFQNEAQLEKSRLLSDRFSAERPKGSFSTLEIQRTEQGDSAMYLCASSSSDPLAGETQYFGPGTRLLVL.

The chain uses TRBV10-3 and TRBJ1-3; TRBD1 matches at 9 bases. This CDR3 spans 16 amino acids. V lost 2 bases to trimming and J lost 0 bases; unmatched junction nucleotides: 2. Germline V gives CDR1 ENHRY, CDR2 SYGVKD. DNA of the CDR3: TGTGCCATCAGTGAGACGGACAGGGGCTCTGGAAACACCATATATTTT. Encoded protein: CAISETDRGSGNTIYF.